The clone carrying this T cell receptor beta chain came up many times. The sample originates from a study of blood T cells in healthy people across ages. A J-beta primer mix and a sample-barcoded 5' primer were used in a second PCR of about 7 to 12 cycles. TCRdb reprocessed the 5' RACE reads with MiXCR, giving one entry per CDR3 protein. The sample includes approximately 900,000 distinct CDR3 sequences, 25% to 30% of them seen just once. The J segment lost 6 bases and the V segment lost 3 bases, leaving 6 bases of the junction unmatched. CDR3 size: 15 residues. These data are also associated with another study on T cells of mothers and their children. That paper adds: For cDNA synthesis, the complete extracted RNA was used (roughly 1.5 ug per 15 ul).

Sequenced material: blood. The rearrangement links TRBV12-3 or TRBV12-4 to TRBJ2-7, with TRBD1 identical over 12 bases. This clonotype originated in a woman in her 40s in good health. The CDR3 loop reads CASSFPGQGAVEQYF. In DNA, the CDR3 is TGTGCCAGCAGTTTCCCGGGACAGGGGGCTGTCGAGCAGTACTTC.